Sequencing of this TCR beta chain was carried out in a study of OX40 agonist ivuxolimab in advanced cancers. Study in general: Mean age around 64 years, range roughly 20 to 85; around 80% male. Prior therapy, whether anti-PD-1, anti-PD-L1 or anti-CTLA-4, was allowed, and 35% to 40% had some. Study-wide findings and caveats: Both blood CD4+ and CD8+ T cells showed clonal growth by week 6 at 0.1 to 3.0 mg/kg.

To note about this clone: The antigen remains undetermined.

Trimming removed 5 bases at V and 6 bases at J, with 14 bases between. CDR3 size: 14 residues. Germline loops: CDR1 SGHNT, CDR2 YYREEE (reference sequence). Generated by immunoSEQ multiplex PCR, the TCRdb table keeps only in-frame clones and is missing some. The sample shows 40,000 to 45,000 clones, more than 75% of them seen only once. Sequencing was performed on CD4+ or CD8+ T cells sorted from blood, taken in a trial of the OX40 agonist ivuxolimab. This chain joins TRBV5-4 and TRBJ1-4; D remains ambiguous. The TCR originated in an adult with an advanced solid tumor such as melanoma, head and neck, liver or kidney cancer. The CDR3 coding sequence is TGTGCCAGCAGGCTGAGTATAAGGGATGAAAAACTGTTTTTT. This gives the protein CASRLSIRDEKLFF. Full variable domain (remainder filled in from reference TRBV5-4 and TRBJ1-4): ETGVTQSPTHLIKTRGQQVTLRCSSQSGHNTVSWYQQALGQGPQFIFQYYREEENGRGNFPPRFSGLQFPNYSSELNVNALELDDSALYLCASRLSIRDEKLFFGSGTQLSVL.